The T cell receptor (beta chain) described here comes from a study of Ad26.COV2.S vaccination and SARS-CoV-2 variants. Whole-study context: Ad26.COV2.S, an intramuscular injection, was given once or twice 56 days apart. Study-level findings and limits: After vaccination, substantial breadth of spike-specific CD8+ and CD4+ responses was reported.

Only in-frame clones appear in the TCRdb table, and some are missing; sequencing was by immunoSEQ multiplex PCR. The table lists about 480,000 clones, roughly 87% of them singletons. Regarding this clone: No antigen is known for it.

Trimming removed 3 bases at V and 7 bases at J, with 16 bases between. CDR3 size: 15 residues. Germline V lookup: CDR1 LNHNV, CDR2 YYDKDF (reference sequence). Documented treatment: roughly 18 received Ad26.COV2.S at low or high dose, single or two shots; 5 received placebo; per-sample allocation not given. After the first vaccine or placebo injection, samples were drawn on day 63. The receptor was derived from a person aged 18-65 years who received the Ad26.COV2.S COVID-19 vaccine or a placebo. The starting material was peripheral blood, obtained in a trial of Ad26.COV2.S vaccine versus placebo. The genes are TRBV15 and TRBJ1-5; D might be TRBD1 (6 bases). CDR3 DNA sequence: TGTGCCACCAGCAGGTGGGACATAAAAGGGCAGCCCCAGCATTTT. Translated, it gives CATSRWDIKGQPQHF. Together with reference TRBV15 and TRBJ1-5, the CDR3 gives the full variable domain: DAMVIQNPRYQVTQFGKPVTLSCSQTLNHNVMYWYQQKSSQAPKLLFHYYDKDFNNEADTPDNFQSRRPNTSFCFLDIRSPGLGDTAMYLCATSRWDIKGQPQHFGDGTRLSIL.